This T cell receptor beta chain was retrieved from a study of blood T cell repertoires in COVID-19. Study in general: Sample material is recorded as cDNA or gDNA derived from T cells, B-cell-depleted T cells, or PBMCs.

TCRdb keeps only in-frame clones here, not all; method: immunoSEQ multiplex PCR. The sample lists under 250,000 clones; over 85% were seen once. This TCR derives from a woman aged 25-40 years with acute COVID-19. The sample consisted of PBMCs or T cells enriched from blood (not recorded which).

CDR3 sequence (DNA): TGTGCCAGCAGTTTACCAGGTCGACAGGGGGCTGGAGGCTACACCTTC. It translates to CASSLPGRQGAGGYTF. The chain couples TRBV28 to TRBJ1-2; 10 nucleotides agree with TRBD1. Germline V gives CDR1 MDHEN, CDR2 SYDVKM. The CDR3 covers 16 residues. The junction had 11 bases not matched to a gene; V was cut back by 2 bases and J by 8 bases.